This TCR beta chain was retrieved from a study of T-cell reconstitution after alpha-beta-depleted transplantation in children. This clonotype has just a few counts. The authors prepared the TCRbeta library with unique molecular identifiers. MiXCR, applied by TCRdb to the PCR reads, yields one record per CDR3 protein. The sample lists approximately 500,000 distinct CDR3 sequences, more than 9% seen once, with approximately 2% in the top ten. Per germline, CDR1 MNHEY and CDR2 SVGEGT. The CDR3 has 16 residues. V shed 6 bases, J shed 2 bases, and the junction held 6 bases outside the gene matches. This receptor was identified in a child aged 2-9 years with inherited bone marrow failure, due to receive a stem cell transplant. The rearrangement links TRBV6-2 or TRBV6-3 to TRBJ2-3, with 12 bases aligning to TRBD2. The starting material was PBMCs, obtained before TCRalphabeta/CD19-depleted stem cell transplant. The CDR3: CASSQRTSGTTDTQYF. CDR3 bases: TGTGCCAGCAGCCAACGGACTAGCGGGACCACAGATACGCAGTATTTT.